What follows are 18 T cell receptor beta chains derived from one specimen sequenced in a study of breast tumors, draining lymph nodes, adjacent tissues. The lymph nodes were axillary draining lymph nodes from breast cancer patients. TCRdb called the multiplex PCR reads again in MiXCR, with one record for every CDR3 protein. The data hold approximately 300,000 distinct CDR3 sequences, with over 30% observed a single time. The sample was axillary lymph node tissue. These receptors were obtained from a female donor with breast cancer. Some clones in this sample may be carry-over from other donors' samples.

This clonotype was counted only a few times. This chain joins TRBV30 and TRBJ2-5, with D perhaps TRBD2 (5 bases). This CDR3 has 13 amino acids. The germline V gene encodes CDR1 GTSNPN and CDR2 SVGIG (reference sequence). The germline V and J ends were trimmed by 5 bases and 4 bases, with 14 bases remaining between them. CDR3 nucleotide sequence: TGTGCCTGGTCGAGGGTCATAGGAGAGACCCAGTACTTC. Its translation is CAWSRVIGETQYF.

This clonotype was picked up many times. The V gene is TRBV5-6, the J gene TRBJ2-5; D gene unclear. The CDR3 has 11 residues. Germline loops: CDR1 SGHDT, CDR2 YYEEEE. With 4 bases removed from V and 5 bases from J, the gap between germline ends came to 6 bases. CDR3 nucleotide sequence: TGTGCCAGCAGCACCCGGGAGACCCAGTACTTC. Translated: CASSTRETQYF.

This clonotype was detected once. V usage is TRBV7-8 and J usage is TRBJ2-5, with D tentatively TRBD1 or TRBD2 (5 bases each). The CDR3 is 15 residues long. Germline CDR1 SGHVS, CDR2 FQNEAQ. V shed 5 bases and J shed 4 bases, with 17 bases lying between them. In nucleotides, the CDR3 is TGTGCCAGCAGCCCCCGGGGCGGTCAAGGAGAGACCCAGTACTTC. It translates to CASSPRGGQGETQYF.

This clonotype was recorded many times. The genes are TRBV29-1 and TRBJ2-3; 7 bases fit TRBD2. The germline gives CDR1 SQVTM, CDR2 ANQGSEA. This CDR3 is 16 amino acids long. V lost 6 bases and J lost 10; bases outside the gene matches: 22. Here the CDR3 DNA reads TGCAGCGTCCCGGTCCGTAGGAGCGGGGCCCCGGGGGCGCAGTATTTT. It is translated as CSVPVRRSGAPGAQYF.

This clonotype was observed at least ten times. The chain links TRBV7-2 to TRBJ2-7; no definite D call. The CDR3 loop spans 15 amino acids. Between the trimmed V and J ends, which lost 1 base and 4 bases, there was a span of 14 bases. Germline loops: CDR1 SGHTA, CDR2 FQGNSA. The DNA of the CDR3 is TGTGCCAGCAGCTTAGGAGTTTCCGGTAGTTACGAGCAGTACTTC. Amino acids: CASSLGVSGSYEQYF.

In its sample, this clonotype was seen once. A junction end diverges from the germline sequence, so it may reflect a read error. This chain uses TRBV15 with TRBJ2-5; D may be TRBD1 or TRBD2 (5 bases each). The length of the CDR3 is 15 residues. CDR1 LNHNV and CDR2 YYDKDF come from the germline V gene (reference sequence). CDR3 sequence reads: CATSSARVLGETQCF. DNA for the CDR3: TGTGCCACCAGCAGCGCGCGGGTGTTAGGGGAGACCCAGTGCTTC.

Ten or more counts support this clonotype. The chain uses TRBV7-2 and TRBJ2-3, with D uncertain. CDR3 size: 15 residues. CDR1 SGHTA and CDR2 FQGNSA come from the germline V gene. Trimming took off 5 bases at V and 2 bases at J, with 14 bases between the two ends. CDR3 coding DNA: TGTGCCAGCAGCCCAGATGTAGGGTTCACAGATACGCAGTATTTT. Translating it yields CASSPDVGFTDTQYF.

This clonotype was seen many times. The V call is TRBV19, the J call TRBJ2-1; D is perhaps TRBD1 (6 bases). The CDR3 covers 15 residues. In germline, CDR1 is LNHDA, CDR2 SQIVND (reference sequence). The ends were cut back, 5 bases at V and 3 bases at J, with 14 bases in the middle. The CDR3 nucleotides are TGTGCCAGTAGTCCAGGGGAAAAGGGCTACAATGAGCAGTTCTTC. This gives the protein CASSPGEKGYNEQFF.

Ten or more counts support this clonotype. As DNA, the CDR3 is TGTGCCAGCAGTGACTCGGCGGGCACAGATACGCAGTATTTT. This sequence encodes CASSDSAGTDTQYF. The rearrangement joins TRBV6-4 to TRBJ2-3; D is undetermined. V lost 0 bases to trimming and J lost 1 base, with 5 bases between them. The CDR3 has 14 residues. Per germline, CDR1 MRHNA and CDR2 SNTAGT.

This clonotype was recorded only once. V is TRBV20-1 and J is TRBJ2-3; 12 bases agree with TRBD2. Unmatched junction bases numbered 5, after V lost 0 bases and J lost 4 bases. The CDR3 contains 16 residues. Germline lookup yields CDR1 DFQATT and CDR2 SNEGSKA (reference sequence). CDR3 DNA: TGCAGTGCTAGAGAAGCTAGCGGGAGGGCCTCAGATACGCAGTATTTT. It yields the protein CSAREASGRASDTQYF.

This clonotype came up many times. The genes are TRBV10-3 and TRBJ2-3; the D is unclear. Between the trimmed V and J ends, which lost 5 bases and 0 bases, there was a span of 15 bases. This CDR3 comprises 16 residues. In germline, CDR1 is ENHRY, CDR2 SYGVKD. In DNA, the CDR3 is TGTGCCATCAGTCCTCATGGTGTCTCTAGCACAGATACGCAGTATTTT. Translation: CAISPHGVSSTDTQYF.

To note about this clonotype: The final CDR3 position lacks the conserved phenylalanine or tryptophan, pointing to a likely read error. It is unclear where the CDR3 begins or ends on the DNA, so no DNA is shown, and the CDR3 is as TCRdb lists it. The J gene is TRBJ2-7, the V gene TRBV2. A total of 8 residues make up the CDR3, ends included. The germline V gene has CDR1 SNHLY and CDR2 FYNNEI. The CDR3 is CASSDWKT.

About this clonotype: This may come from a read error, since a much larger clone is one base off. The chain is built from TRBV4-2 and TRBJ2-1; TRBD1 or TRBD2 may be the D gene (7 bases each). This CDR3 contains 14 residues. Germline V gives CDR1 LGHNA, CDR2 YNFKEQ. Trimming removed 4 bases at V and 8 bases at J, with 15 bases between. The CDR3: CASSPWTGLDEQFF. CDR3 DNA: TGTGCCAGCAGCCCCTGGACAGGACTAGATGAGCAGTTCTTC.

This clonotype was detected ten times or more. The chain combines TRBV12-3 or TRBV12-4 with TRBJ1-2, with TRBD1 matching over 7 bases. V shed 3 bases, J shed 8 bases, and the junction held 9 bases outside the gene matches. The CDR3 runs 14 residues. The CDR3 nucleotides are TGTGCCAGCAGTTTGGGGACAAAGGGGGCCGGCTACACCTTC. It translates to CASSLGTKGAGYTF.

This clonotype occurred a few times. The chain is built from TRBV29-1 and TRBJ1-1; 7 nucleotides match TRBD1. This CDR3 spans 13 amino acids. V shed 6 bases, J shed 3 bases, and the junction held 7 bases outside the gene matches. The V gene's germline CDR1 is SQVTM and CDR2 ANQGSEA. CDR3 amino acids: CSVVLQGDTEAFF. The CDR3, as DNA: TGCAGCGTGGTGCTCCAGGGGGACACTGAAGCTTTCTTT.

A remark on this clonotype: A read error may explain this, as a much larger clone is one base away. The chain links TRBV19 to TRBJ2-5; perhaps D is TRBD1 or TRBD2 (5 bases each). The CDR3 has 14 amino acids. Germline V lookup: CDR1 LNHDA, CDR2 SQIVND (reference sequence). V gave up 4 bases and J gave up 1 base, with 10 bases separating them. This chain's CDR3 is CASSTRDLQETQYF. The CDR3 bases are TGTGCCAGTAGTACCCGGGACCTCCAAGAGACCCAGTACTTC.

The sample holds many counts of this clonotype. CDR3 sequence reads: CASSARTGGDTGELFF. CDR3 in DNA: TGCGCCAGCAGCGCAAGGACAGGGGGTGACACCGGGGAGCTGTTTTTT. This chain uses TRBV5-1 with TRBJ2-2, with TRBD1 identical over 10 bases. The CDR3 contains 16 residues. The V gene's germline CDR1 is SGHRS and CDR2 YFSETQ. J was trimmed by 3 bases and V by 4 bases; bases with no gene match: 6.

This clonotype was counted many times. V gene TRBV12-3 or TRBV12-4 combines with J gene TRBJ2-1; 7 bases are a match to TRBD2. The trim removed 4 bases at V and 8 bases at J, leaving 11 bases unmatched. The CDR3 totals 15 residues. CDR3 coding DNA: TGTGCCAGCAGTTACCGGGGAGGGAGCTGGGATGAGCAGTTCTTC. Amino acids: CASSYRGGSWDEQFF.